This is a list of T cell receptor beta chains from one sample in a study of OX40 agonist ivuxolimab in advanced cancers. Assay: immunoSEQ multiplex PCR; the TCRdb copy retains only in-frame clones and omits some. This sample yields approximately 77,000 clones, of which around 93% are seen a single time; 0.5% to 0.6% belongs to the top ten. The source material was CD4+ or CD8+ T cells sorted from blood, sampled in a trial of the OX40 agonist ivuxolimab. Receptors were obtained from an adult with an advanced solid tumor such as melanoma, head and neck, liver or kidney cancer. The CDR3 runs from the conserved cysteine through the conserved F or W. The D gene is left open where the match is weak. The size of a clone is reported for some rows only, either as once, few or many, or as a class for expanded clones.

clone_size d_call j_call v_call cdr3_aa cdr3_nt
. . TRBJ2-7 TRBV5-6 CASSLVVGSYEQYF TGTGCCAGCAGCTTGGTGGTAGGTTCCTACGAGCAGTACTTC
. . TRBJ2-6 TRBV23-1 CARAPNSGANVLTF TGCGCCAGGGCCCCTAACTCTGGGGCCAACGTCCTGACTTTC
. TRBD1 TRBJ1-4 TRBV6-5 CASSRGTGQEKLFF TGTGCCAGCAGCCGCGGGACAGGCCAGGAAAAACTGTTTTTT
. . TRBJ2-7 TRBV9 CASSVVSGGEQYF TGTGCCAGCAGCGTAGTGTCCGGAGGCGAGCAGTACTTC
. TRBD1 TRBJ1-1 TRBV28 CASSYTGGGRKEAFF TGTGCCAGCAGTTATACAGGGGGCGGTAGGAAGGAAGCTTTCTTT
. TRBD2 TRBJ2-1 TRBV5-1 CASSLRASGSTSNNEQFF TGCGCCAGCAGCTTAAGGGCTAGCGGGAGTACCAGTAACAATGAGCAGTTCTTC
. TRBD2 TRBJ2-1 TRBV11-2 CASSRDSGRVNEQFF TGTGCCAGCAGCCGCGATAGCGGGAGGGTAAATGAGCAGTTCTTC
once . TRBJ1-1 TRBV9 CASSPQGPGTEAFF TGTGCCAGCAGCCCCCAGGGGCCGGGGACTGAAGCTTTCTTT
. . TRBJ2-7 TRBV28 CASSLWQGSSYEQYF TGTGCCAGCAGTTTATGGCAGGGGAGTTCCTACGAGCAGTACTTC
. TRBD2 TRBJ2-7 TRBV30 CAWTPGLAGGAAFYEQYF TGTGCCTGGACCCCGGGATTGGCGGGAGGGGCTGCTTTTTACGAGCAGTACTTC
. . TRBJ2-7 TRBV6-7 CASSYAGTPSYEQYF TGTGCCAGCAGTTACGCAGGGACTCCATCCTACGAGCAGTACTTC
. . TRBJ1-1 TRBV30 CAWRVNMNTEAFF TGTGCCTGGAGAGTAAACATGAACACTGAAGCTTTCTTT
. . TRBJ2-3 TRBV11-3 CASSLGRGSTDTQYF TGTGCCAGCAGCTTAGGGCGGGGCAGCACAGATACGCAGTATTTT
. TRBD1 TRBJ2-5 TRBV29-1 CSTNRGPQETQYF TGCAGCACCAACAGGGGGCCTCAAGAGACCCAGTACTTC
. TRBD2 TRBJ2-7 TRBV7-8 CASSPRGGRIGEQYF TGTGCCAGCAGCCCCCGCGGCGGGAGAATAGGTGAGCAGTACTTC
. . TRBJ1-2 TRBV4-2 CASSQEEGGYTF TGTGCCAGCAGCCAAGAGGAGGGCGGCTACACCTTC
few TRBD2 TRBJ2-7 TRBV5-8 CASSSAGERKYF TGTGCCAGCAGCTCCGCGGGGGAGAGGAAGTACTTC
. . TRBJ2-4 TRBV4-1 CASSQVSPENIQYF TGCGCCAGCAGCCAAGTAAGTCCTGAAAACATTCAGTACTTC
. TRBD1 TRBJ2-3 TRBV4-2 CASSQEAGQGADTQYF TGTGCCAGCAGCCAAGAGGCCGGACAGGGCGCAGATACGCAGTATTTT
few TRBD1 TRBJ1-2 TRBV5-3 CARSSQPPQGARSGYTF TGTGCCAGAAGCTCCCAGCCTCCACAGGGGGCGCGGTCTGGCTACACCTTC
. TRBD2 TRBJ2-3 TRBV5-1 CASSLDLSGRGADTQYF TGCGCCAGCAGCTTGGATCTTTCGGGGAGGGGTGCAGATACGCAGTATTTT
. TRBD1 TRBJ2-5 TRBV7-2 CASSPQGGAQETQYF TGTGCCAGCAGCCCACAGGGGGGAGCACAAGAGACCCAGTACTTC
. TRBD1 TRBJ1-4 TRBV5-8 CASSLLGQGNEKLFF TGTGCCAGCAGCTTGTTGGGACAGGGGAATGAAAAACTGTTTTTT
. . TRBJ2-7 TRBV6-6 CASSPTGIYEQYF TGTGCCAGCAGCCCGACAGGAATCTACGAGCAGTACTTC
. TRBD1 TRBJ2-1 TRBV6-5 CASSRTGFPINEQFF TGTGCCAGCAGTCGGACAGGGTTCCCAATTAATGAGCAGTTCTTC
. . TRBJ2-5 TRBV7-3 CASSLNGGRETQYF TGTGCCAGCAGCTTAAATGGGGGGCGGGAGACCCAGTACTTC
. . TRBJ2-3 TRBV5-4 CASSIDGTPSTDTQYF TGTGCCAGCAGCATAGATGGGACTCCTAGCACAGATACGCAGTATTTT
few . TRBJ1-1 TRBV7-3 CASTEAFF TGTGCCAGCACTGAAGCTTTCTTT
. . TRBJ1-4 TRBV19 CASSIQQINSEKLFF TGTGCCAGTAGTATACAACAGATTAATAGTGAAAAACTGTTTTTT
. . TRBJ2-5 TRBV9 CASSASPSGLGETQYF TGTGCCAGCAGCGCTTCTCCGTCGGGGCTTGGAGAGACCCAGTACTTC
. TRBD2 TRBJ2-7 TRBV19 CASSRGLAGIESSYEQYF TGTGCCAGTAGCCGGGGACTAGCGGGGATAGAGAGCTCCTACGAGCAGTACTTC
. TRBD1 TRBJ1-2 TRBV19 CASSPGQEPRTYGYTF TGTGCCAGTAGTCCGGGACAGGAACCGAGAACTTATGGCTACACCTTC
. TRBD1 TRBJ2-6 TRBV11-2 CASRPGQIYSGANVLTF TGTGCCAGCAGACCGGGACAGATCTACTCTGGGGCCAACGTCCTGACTTTC
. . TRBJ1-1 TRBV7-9 CASSLPDRQNTEAFF TGTGCCAGCAGCTTACCTGACAGGCAGAACACTGAAGCTTTCTTT
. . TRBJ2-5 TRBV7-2 CASSPPGSRKGETQYF TGTGCCAGCAGCCCCCCTGGTAGCCGCAAGGGGGAGACCCAGTACTTC
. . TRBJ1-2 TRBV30 CAWSVHRAANYGYTF TGTGCCTGGAGTGTACATAGGGCAGCTAACTATGGCTACACCTTC
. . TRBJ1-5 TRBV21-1 CASCEGRTDPAQHF TGTGCCAGCTGCGAGGGACGGACTGACCCGGCCCAGCATTTT
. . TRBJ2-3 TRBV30 CAWTAGAETDTQYF TGTGCCTGGACGGCGGGGGCCGAGACAGATACGCAGTATTTT
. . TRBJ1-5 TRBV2 CASQGTNQPQHF TGTGCCAGCCAAGGGACGAATCAGCCCCAGCATTTT
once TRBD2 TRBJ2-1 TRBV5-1 CASSTGTSGIEVEGNEQFF TGCGCCAGCAGCACAGGGACTAGCGGGATCGAGGTGGAGGGCAATGAGCAGTTCTTC
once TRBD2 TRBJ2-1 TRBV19 CASSIGLAATKPNYNEQFF TGTGCCAGTAGTATAGGACTAGCGGCCACTAAACCCAATTACAATGAGCAGTTCTTC
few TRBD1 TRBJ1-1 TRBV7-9 CASRPPGQPNTEAFF TGTGCCAGCAGACCTCCGGGACAGCCTAACACTGAAGCTTTCTTT
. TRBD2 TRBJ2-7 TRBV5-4 CASSRDGGTSYEQYF TGTGCCAGCAGTCGCGACGGGGGGACTTCCTACGAGCAGTACTTC
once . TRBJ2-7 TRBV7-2 CASSFIRDACF TGTGCCAGCAGCTTTATAAGGGACGCATGCTTC
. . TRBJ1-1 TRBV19 CASSIRTGTEAFF TGTGCCAGTAGTATCCGGACGGGGACTGAAGCTTTCTTT
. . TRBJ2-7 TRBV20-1 CSASTSYEQYF TGCAGTGCTAGTACGTCCTACGAGCAGTACTTC
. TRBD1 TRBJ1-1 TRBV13 CASSLGRDRSLPEAFF TGTGCCAGCAGCTTAGGCCGGGACAGGTCTCTCCCTGAAGCTTTCTTT
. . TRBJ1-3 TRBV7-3 CASSLSGGGNTIYF TGTGCCAGCAGCCTGAGCGGGGGAGGAAACACCATATATTTT
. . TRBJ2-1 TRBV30 CAWNLRGTYYNEQFF TGTGCCTGGAATCTGCGCGGGACTTACTACAATGAGCAGTTCTTC
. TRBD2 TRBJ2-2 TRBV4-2 CASSQDPAGKEAGELFF TGTGCCAGCAGCCAAGATCCAGCGGGAAAGGAAGCCGGGGAGCTGTTTTTT
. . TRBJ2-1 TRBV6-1 CASSAETKWAMDEQFF TGTGCCAGCAGTGCCGAGACTAAATGGGCTATGGATGAGCAGTTCTTC
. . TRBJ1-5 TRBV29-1 CSAGPGSNQPQHF TGCAGCGCCGGGCCAGGGAGCAATCAGCCCCAGCATTTT